The text below deals with one T cell receptor beta chain. Its antigen is not identified. PCR involved 60 Vbeta and 13 Jbeta primers. Produced via immunoSEQ multiplex PCR; TCRdb's table is partial and in-frame only. The sample shows under 150,000 clones, roughly 70% of them seen only once. This entry is derived from a study of cytomegalovirus exposure and HLA in healthy donors. Study information: Genotyping of under 500 donors showed that 65% to 90% belonged to the Caucasian-associated ancestry cluster. Study findings and constraints: A later analysis by the authors found several of the most significant clusters apparently linked to common viral pathogens. Confirmation in vitro established that a few CMV-associated chains were specific for CMV antigens. Analysis performed later showed TCR beta chains linked to HLA being more clonally expanded than equally common others.

V was trimmed by 10 bases and J by 1 base, leaving 16 bases between them. The length of the CDR3 is 14 residues. Germline V gene sequence: CDR1 MNHNS, CDR2 SASEGT. Sequenced input: PBMCs. The TCR was taken from a man between 60 and 70 years old in good health and CMV-seronegative. The J gene is TRBJ1-1, the V gene TRBV6-1, with a possible D match to TRBD1 (6 bases). DNA of the CDR3: TGTGCCACTTCAAAAGGGGGGGAGAACACTGAAGCTTTCTTT. This encodes CATSKGGENTEAFF.